The 16 T cell receptor beta chains listed next were all sequenced from one sample in a study of vaccination and CD4 T cells after COVID-19 (dated by TCRdb to between 2021 and 2024). Receptors were amplified or captured by PCR. The data were produced on an Illumina iSeq 100. DNA from cultured CD4+ T cells underwent TCR sequencing with the Oncomine TCR Beta short-read assay at the Johns Hopkins FTIC core. TCRdb reworked the public reads: Q25 trimming with fastp, MiXCR clone assembly, productive beta chains retained. Rows merge per CDR3 protein into single entries with the most common DNA and genes. The sample includes over 10,000 distinct CDR3 sequences, with 76% observed a single time. The top ten clonotypes cover approximately 11% of the sample. Explained via the paper, the treatment or condition label denotes: roughly nine-day PBMC culture with coronavirus spike peptide pools or control peptides (ViraFEST assay).

Their target antigens are unknown. The sequencing sample was made of CD4+ T cells from blood, cultured in vitro. The source is a human donor who had recovered from COVID-19.

The genes are TRBV6-2 or TRBV6-3 and TRBJ2-5; a weak D match, TRBD1 (6 bases). The ends were cut back, 6 bases at V and 1 base at J, with 15 bases in the middle. Germline CDR1 MNHEY, CDR2 SVGEGT. This CDR3 region has 15 residues. Here the CDR3 reads CASSRHTGLQETQYF. The DNA for the CDR3 is TGTGCCAGCAGCAGACATACAGGGCTCCAAGAGACCCAGTACTTC.

This chain's CDR3 is CASSFGGGKWTEAFF. In nucleotides, the CDR3 is TGTGCCAGCAGCTTTGGGGGGGGAAAGTGGACTGAAGCTTTCTTT. The chain is built from TRBV7-3 and TRBJ1-1; D perhaps matches TRBD1 (5 bases). This CDR3 is 15 amino acids long. Trimming cost V 3 bases and J 5 bases, with 16 bases left between them. The germline gives CDR1 SGHTA, CDR2 FQGTGA.

The J gene is TRBJ1-2, the V gene TRBV28, with unresolved D. This CDR3 has 13 amino acids. Germline CDR1 is MDHEN and CDR2 is SYDVKM. Trimming took off 1 base at V and 2 bases at J, with 5 bases between the two ends. CDR3 nucleotides: TGTGCCAGCAGTTTATTGGGGAACTATGGCTACACCTTC. It yields the protein CASSLLGNYGYTF.

The rearrangement links TRBV6-5 to TRBJ1-3; possible D gene TRBD1, 6 bases. The V and J ends lost 0 bases and 7 bases respectively, with 13 bases between them. The CDR3 loop spans 15 amino acids. Germline CDR1 and CDR2: MNHEY and SVGAGI. The CDR3 nucleotides read TGTGCCAGCAGTTACTCGGCAGGGACATACAACACCATATATTTT. It is translated as CASSYSAGTYNTIYF.

This chain uses TRBV10-3 with TRBJ2-7; 13 nucleotides match TRBD2. After removal of 4 bases from V and 5 bases from J, the junction contained 2 bases not matched to a gene. The CDR3 sequence is 14 residues long. Germline V lookup: CDR1 ENHRY, CDR2 SYGVKD. The CDR3 loop is CAISGGLAGDEQYF. CDR3 in DNA: TGTGCCATCAGTGGCGGACTAGCGGGAGACGAGCAGTACTTC.

This clonotype was seen a few times. The chain is built from TRBV6-1 and TRBJ1-2; tentative D call: TRBD1 (6 bases). Per germline, CDR1 MNHNS and CDR2 SASEGT. This CDR3 has 14 residues. V was trimmed by 2 bases and J by 5 bases, leaving 12 bases between them. The CDR3 loop reads CASSEQGSSYGYTF. The CDR3, as DNA: TGTGCCAGCAGTGAACAGGGGTCCTCTTATGGCTACACCTTC.

The chain joins TRBV6-1 to TRBJ2-2; 9 nucleotides align to TRBD1. This CDR3 contains 18 residues. Germline CDR1 MNHNS, CDR2 SASEGT. J lost 6 bases, V lost 1 base, and 12 bases had no gene match. The CDR3 protein is CASSEGRFVTGGPGELFF. CDR3 DNA sequence: TGTGCCAGCAGTGAAGGGCGGTTTGTGACAGGGGGTCCCGGGGAGCTGTTTTTT.

The rearrangement uses TRBV12-3 or TRBV12-4 and TRBJ2-5; no reliable D call. V shed 3 bases and J shed 2 bases, with 7 bases lying between them. There are 13 residues in the CDR3. The CDR3 coding sequence is TGTGCCAGCAGTTTTCGACCGCAAGAGACCCAGTACTTC. As protein: CASSFRPQETQYF.

The chain is built from TRBV12-3 or TRBV12-4 and TRBJ1-5; D is ambiguous. V shed 7 bases and J shed 3 bases, with 10 bases lying between them. The CDR3 sequence is 13 residues long. The CDR3 reads CASKDIYNQPQHF. The CDR3 region has the DNA TGTGCCAGCAAGGATATTTACAATCAGCCCCAGCATTTT.

The V gene is TRBV6-1, the J gene TRBJ2-3, with unresolved D. The V and J ends lost 2 bases and 2 bases respectively, with 5 bases between them. Germline assignment: CDR1 MNHNS and CDR2 SASEGT. The CDR3 totals 13 residues. CDR3 nucleotides: TGTGCCAGCAGTGAACCGGCCACAGATACGCAGTATTTT. Its translation is CASSEPATDTQYF.

This sequence joins TRBV6-2 or TRBV6-3 and TRBJ1-1; D call uncertain. Germline V lookup: CDR1 MNHEY, CDR2 SVGEGT. The ends were cut back, 1 base at V and 0 bases at J, with 9 bases in the middle. The CDR3 consists of 15 residues. For the CDR3, the DNA is TGTGCCAGCAGTTACTTAGCCAGCATGAACACTGAAGCTTTCTTT. Amino acids: CASSYLASMNTEAFF.

The chain employs TRBV5-1 and TRBJ2-5, with TRBD2 identical over 9 bases. The CDR3 spans 15 residues. V gave up 0 bases and J gave up 5 bases; unmatched junction bases: 5. Germline V CDR1 and CDR2: SGHRS, YFSETQ. CDR3 in amino acids: CASSLGSSGRETQYF. CDR3 nucleotide sequence: TGCGCCAGCAGCTTGGGATCCAGCGGGAGGGAGACCCAGTACTTC.

V is TRBV30 and J is TRBJ1-5; D gene ambiguous. V was clipped by 0 bases and J by 6 bases, with 9 bases between them. CDR3 size: 13 residues. Germline V lookup: CDR1 GTSNPN, CDR2 SVGIG (reference sequence). The CDR3 loop is CAWSVRASQPQHF. The DNA of the CDR3 is TGTGCCTGGAGTGTACGAGCGAGTCAGCCCCAGCATTTT.

The rearrangement uses TRBV19 and TRBJ2-2; 13 bases are a match to TRBD2. V lost 4 bases to trimming and J lost 0 bases; unmatched junction nucleotides: 8. The germline CDR1 and CDR2 sequences are LNHDA and SQIVND (reference sequence). This CDR3 spans 19 amino acids. The CDR3 DNA reads as TGTGCCAGTAGTACTAGGACTAGCGGGGGATTCGCGAACACCGGGGAGCTGTTTTTT. This translates into CASSTRTSGGFANTGELFF.

The chain uses TRBV2 and TRBJ1-6, with TRBD1 matching over 7 bases. Trimming removed 7 bases from V and 6 bases from J; junction bases left unmatched: 9. The CDR3 contains 15 residues. Germline assignment: CDR1 SNHLY and CDR2 FYNNEI. In nucleotides, the CDR3 is TGTGCCAGCACGAAGCAGACAGGGACTAATTCACCCCTCCACTTT. Protein sequence: CASTKQTGTNSPLHF.

The chain couples TRBV6-5 to TRBJ2-7; 10 nucleotides agree with TRBD2. Germline assignment: CDR1 MNHEY and CDR2 SVGAGI. The V and J ends lost 2 bases and 2 bases, in that order; junction bases with no gene match: 6. This CDR3 comprises 16 residues. This CDR3 reads CASSYAASGRTYEQYF. CDR3 DNA sequence: TGTGCCAGCAGTTACGCGGCTAGCGGGAGAACCTACGAGCAGTACTTC.